The clone carrying this T cell receptor beta chain occurred a few times. CDR1 LNHNV and CDR2 YYDKDF come from the germline V gene (reference sequence). The CDR3 runs 13 residues. V was trimmed by 1 base and J by 6 bases, leaving 7 bases between them. The data belong to a study of human T cells and chemical hapten exposure. Time point denoted: pre-sensitization, week 0. The treatment was: therapeutic diphenylcyclopropenone sensitization with weekly scalp DPC. TCRdb analysed the RACE reads with MiXCR anew, one entry per CDR3 protein. This sample has more than 300,000 distinct CDR3 sequences, with roughly 5% found just once.

This TCR was sampled from a woman between 45 and 60 years old with alopecia areata. Some clones in this sample may be carry-over from other donors' samples. The V and J genes are TRBV15 and TRBJ1-5; possibly TRBD1 for D (5 bases). The material sequenced was whole blood, taken in connection with sensitization to the hapten diphenylcyclopropenone (DPC). The CDR3: CATSRAGGQPQHF. As DNA, the CDR3 is TGTGCCACCAGCAGAGCCGGGGGTCAGCCCCAGCATTTT.